Listed below are T cell receptor beta chains from one sample, sequenced in a study of T cells generated in artificial thymic organoids. Using its own MiXCR run on the 5' RACE reads, TCRdb lists one record per CDR3 protein. The sample has thousands of distinct CDR3 sequences; 18% are singletons. Sequenced input: naive CD8+ T cells from the thymus. The receptors here all came from a human donor who gave cord blood stem cells for thymic organoid culture, a cardiac surgery patient who gave postnatal thymus, or a blood donor (not recorded which). CDR3s include the opening cysteine and the closing phenylalanine or tryptophan.

v_call | cdr3_aa
TRBV10-3 | CAISRDSSYEQYF
TRBV29-1 | CSSAEGQGPNEQFF
TRBV4-1 | CASSQPSQGNEQFF
TRBV7-6 | CASRLTSGRSGELFF
TRBV6-5 | CASSASGRGFMATQYF
TRBV7-9 | CASSSTRDTSTDTQYF
TRBV7-9 | CASIRGSLTETQYF
TRBV4-1 | CASSQEGLAGTDTQYF
TRBV12-3/TRBV12-4 | CASSLQAGEETQYF
TRBV6-5 | CASSHGPYEQYF
TRBV12-3/TRBV12-4 | CASRKGQGMEEQYF
TRBV5-5 | CASSLAPQGYNEQFF
TRBV12-3/TRBV12-4 | CASSPTGSNTGELFF
TRBV7-6 | CASSLGTGDEQYF
TRBV4-3 | CASSQDRTGALRFF